Below, 22 T cell receptor beta chains from the same sample are listed, as sequenced in a study of regulatory T cells in long-lasting Graves disease. Combining iRepertoire HTBI primers with Arm-PCR of CDR3 regions, the authors built TCR beta libraries. One entry per CDR3 protein results from TCRdb running MiXCR on the multiplex PCR reads. Among fewer than 550,000 distinct CDR3 sequences, less than 20% were seen once, and the ten largest hold around 23%. The time point: newly diagnosed GD, antithyroid drugs for less than 3 months. Isolated PBMC RNA provided the starting material for the TCR library. These data were also filed under a second study, of T cells in Graves' hyperthyroidism and ophthalmopathy.

The source was peripheral blood mononuclear cells (PBMCs), collected at new diagnosis, from a patient treated with antithyroid drugs. These receptors originate from a woman between 18 and 29 years old with Graves disease.

At least ten counts were recorded for this clonotype. This rearrangement joins TRBV2 to TRBJ1-6, with D perhaps TRBD1 (5 bases). CDR1 is SNHLY, CDR2 FYNNEI, per germline. Deletions cut 4 bases from V and 7 bases from J, with 17 bases between. This CDR3 is 16 amino acids long. This CDR3 reads CASSVPYGHFNSPLHF. For the CDR3, the DNA is TGTGCCAGCAGTGTGCCCTACGGACACTTCAATTCACCCCTCCACTTT. The full variable domain, its missing parts supplied by reference TRBV2 and TRBJ1-6, is EPEVTQTPSHQVTQMGQEVILRCVPISNHLYFYWYRQILGQKVEFLVSFYNNEISEKSEIFDDQFSVERPDGSNFTLKIRSTKLEDSAMYFCASSVPYGHFNSPLHFGNGTRLTVT.

This clonotype showed up just a few times. The chain recombines TRBV6-1 with TRBJ2-5, with TRBD2 identical over 10 bases. The CDR3 sequence is 13 residues long. Germline V gene data show CDR1 as MNHNS and CDR2 as SASEGT. After removal of 7 bases from V and 3 bases from J, the junction contained 2 bases not matched to a gene. This CDR3 is CASKTSGKETQYF. The CDR3 region has the DNA TGTGCCAGCAAAACTAGCGGGAAAGAGACCCAGTACTTC.

This clonotype has ten or more counts. The gene calls are TRBV19 and TRBJ2-1; 7 positions agree with TRBD1. The junction had 9 bases not matched to a gene; V was cut back by 9 bases and J by 4 bases. CDR1 is LNHDA, CDR2 SQIVND, per germline (reference sequence). CDR3 length: 14 amino acids. CDR3 amino acids: CASSPGTDYNEQFF. CDR3 DNA sequence: TGTGCCAGCAGTCCCGGGACAGATTACAATGAGCAGTTCTTC.

The sample holds many counts of this clonotype. CDR3 protein: CATSEIGDQPQHF. CDR3 DNA sequence: TGTGCCACCAGTGAGATCGGAGATCAGCCCCAGCATTTT. The chain links TRBV24-1 to TRBJ1-5; D is undetermined. The V gene's germline CDR1 is KGHDR and CDR2 SFDVKD. The CDR3 sequence is 13 residues long. Trimming removed 4 bases at V and 5 bases at J, with 8 bases between.

CDR3 sequence (DNA): TGCAGTGCCCTATCCGGGACAGGGAATGAAAAACTGTTTTTT. Residues: CSALSGTGNEKLFF. V is TRBV20-1 and J is TRBJ1-4; 9 bases map to TRBD1. Trimming removed 6 bases from V and 5 bases from J; junction bases left unmatched: 7. Germline V gene sequence: CDR1 DFQATT, CDR2 SNEGSKA (reference sequence). CDR3 length equals 14 residues.

In regard to this clonotype: A far larger clone is just one base off, so this is likely a read error. The genes are TRBV28 and TRBJ2-1; D is possibly TRBD2 (6 bases). CDR1 is MDHEN and CDR2 is SYDVKM in the germline V gene. The CDR3 consists of 16 residues. V was trimmed by 5 bases and J by 10 bases, leaving 24 bases between them. CDR3 coding DNA: TGTGCCAGCAGTCAACCCGGAGGGCCAAACTCCTACGAGCAGTTCTTC. Translating gives CASSQPGGPNSYEQFF.

This rearrangement joins TRBV18 to TRBJ2-7; 12 nucleotides match TRBD2. V shed 2 bases and J 6 bases; nucleotides not matched to a gene: 5. Germline CDR1 KGHSH, CDR2 LQKENI. The CDR3 is 15 residues long. The CDR3 nucleotides read TGTGCCAGCTCACCAAAACTAGCGGGAGGTTCCGAGCAGTACTTC. Translating it yields CASSPKLAGGSEQYF. Filled out from reference TRBV18 and TRBJ2-7, the complete variable domain reads NAGVMQNPRHLVRRRGQEARLRCSPMKGHSHVYWYRQLPEEGLKFMVYLQKENIIDESGMPKERFSAEFPKEGPSILRIQQVVRGDSAAYFCASSPKLAGGSEQYFGPGTRLTVT.

This clonotype was picked up many times. The V call is TRBV28, the J call TRBJ1-5; no reliable D call. Trimming pared 4 bases from V and 4 bases from J, leaving 17 bases between. CDR3 length: 16 amino acids. Looked up from germline, CDR1 is MDHEN and CDR2 is SYDVKM. DNA for the CDR3: TGTGCCAGCAGTTCCCTATTCGGACTCCTAAATCAGCCCCAGCATTTT. Translation gives CASSSLFGLLNQPQHF. Drawing the rest from reference TRBV28 and TRBJ1-5, the complete variable domain is DVKVTQSSRYLVKRTGEKVFLECVQDMDHENMFWYRQDPGLGLRLIYFSYDVKMKEKGDIPEGYSVSREKKERFSLILESASTNQTSMYLCASSSLFGLLNQPQHFGDGTRLSIL.

In its sample, this clonotype was seen a few times. The V gene is TRBV6-1, the J gene TRBJ1-5, with TRBD1 matching 9 bases. With V trimmed by 5 bases and J by 9 bases, 14 bases remained unmatched. Germline V CDR1 and CDR2: MNHNS, SASEGT. The CDR3 is 16 amino acids. The DNA of the CDR3 is TGTGCCAGCAGTACTACGCCCGGACAGGGGATTGGGCCCCAGCATTTT. This sequence encodes CASSTTPGQGIGPQHF.

This clonotype was counted ten times or more. The chain has TRBV12-3 or TRBV12-4 and TRBJ2-1; TRBD2 matches 12 bases. After removal of 6 bases from V and 3 bases from J, the junction contained 6 bases not matched to a gene. The CDR3 extends over 16 amino acids. The CDR3: CASRRTSGAFYNEQFF. Here the CDR3 DNA reads TGTGCCAGCAGACGGACTAGCGGGGCTTTCTACAATGAGCAGTTCTTC.

This clonotype was seen at least ten times. The chain employs TRBV12-3 or TRBV12-4 and TRBJ2-3; 11 bases align to TRBD2. V dropped 8 bases and J dropped 6; count of bases not matched to a gene: 16. The CDR3 has 17 amino acids. The CDR3 spells CASQGTSGPGIQDTQYF. For the CDR3, the DNA is TGTGCCAGCCAAGGGACTAGCGGCCCCGGAATACAGGATACGCAGTATTTT.

The V call is TRBV29-1, the J call TRBJ2-7; the D gene is possibly TRBD1 (6 bases). This CDR3 has 12 amino acids. Per the germline V gene, CDR1 is SQVTM and CDR2 is ANQGSEA. The ends were cut back, 3 bases at V and 5 bases at J, with 11 bases in the middle. CDR3 region: CSVELQGDEQYF. CDR3 nucleotides: TGCAGCGTTGAGCTACAGGGTGACGAGCAGTACTTC.

This clonotype was seen more than once but under ten times. The V and J genes are TRBV6-1 and TRBJ2-2; D gene ambiguous. Germline-derived CDR1 and CDR2 are MNHNS and SASEGT. The CDR3 totals 12 residues. V was pared by 4 bases and J by 7 bases, with 7 bases between. The CDR3: CASSGNGGELFF. The CDR3 coding sequence is TGTGCCAGCAGTGGCAATGGCGGGGAGCTGTTTTTT.

The table lists this clonotype with many counts. The chain combines TRBV16 with TRBJ1-1; a possible D gene is TRBD1 (6 bases). The germline V and J ends were trimmed by 2 bases and 3 bases, with 10 bases remaining between them. Per the germline V gene, CDR1 is KGHSY and CDR2 is FQNENV. The CDR3 is made up of 14 amino acids. CDR3 amino acids: CASSQDRRYTEAFF. The CDR3 nucleotides are TGTGCCAGCAGCCAAGACAGGAGATACACTGAAGCTTTCTTT.

This clonotype occurred many times. This chain joins TRBV7-9 and TRBJ2-1, with 10 bases lining up with TRBD2. This CDR3 has 15 residues. CDR1 and CDR2 from the germline V gene are SEHNR and FQNEAQ (reference sequence). V shed 2 bases, J shed 3 bases, and the junction held 1 base outside the gene matches. The CDR3 sequence is CASSLTSGNYNEQFF. For the CDR3, the DNA is TGTGCCAGCAGCTTAACTAGCGGGAACTACAATGAGCAGTTCTTC.

This clonotype showed up just a few times. The V call is TRBV27, the J call TRBJ2-1, with D possibly matching TRBD1 (5 bases). With 4 bases removed from V and 5 bases from J, the gap between germline ends came to 21 bases. There are 17 residues in the CDR3. Germline V CDR1 and CDR2: MNHEY, SMNVEV (reference sequence). DNA for the CDR3: TGTGCCAGCAGTTCCTTTTGGGTGATGGGGCTCAACAATGAGCAGTTCTTC. It encodes CASSSFWVMGLNNEQFF.

This clonotype was counted at least ten times. The gene calls are TRBV28 and TRBJ2-7, with 11 bases identical to TRBD2. Germline V gene sequence: CDR1 MDHEN, CDR2 SYDVKM. This CDR3 is 18 amino acids long. The J segment lost 1 base and the V segment lost 5 bases, leaving 13 bases of the junction unmatched. The CDR3 DNA follows: TGTGCCAGCAGTGCAAAGCCCCTGGGGACTAGCGGATCCTACGAGCAGTACTTC. It is translated as CASSAKPLGTSGSYEQYF.

This clonotype has just a few counts. CDR3 region: CASSLGGRTNYEQYF. CDR3 in DNA: TGTGCCAGCAGCTTGGGTGGCCGGACAAACTACGAGCAGTACTTC. The V call is TRBV5-6, the J call TRBJ2-7, with a weak D call TRBD1 (5 bases). Germline assignment: CDR1 SGHDT and CDR2 YYEEEE. CDR3 length equals 15 residues. V was pared by 0 bases and J by 3 bases, with 13 bases between.

The rearrangement links TRBV2 to TRBJ2-5; possibly TRBD1 or TRBD2 for D (5 bases each). This CDR3 contains 12 residues. The germline V gene encodes CDR1 SNHLY and CDR2 FYNNEI. The V and J ends lost 6 bases and 5 bases respectively, with 10 bases between them. The DNA for the CDR3 is TGTGCCAGCAGGGGGGAGTCGGAGACCCAGTACTTC. Translated, it gives CASRGESETQYF.

This clonotype was seen more than once but under ten times. V usage is TRBV20-1 and J usage is TRBJ1-5, with a tentative D call TRBD1 (6 bases). V was cut by 0 bases and J by 5 bases, with 11 bases left in between. Per germline, CDR1 DFQATT and CDR2 SNEGSKA (reference sequence). CDR3 size: 14 residues. CDR3 residues: CSAREGAAHQPQHF. The DNA of the CDR3 is TGCAGTGCTAGAGAGGGGGCCGCACATCAGCCCCAGCATTTT.

The V gene is TRBV27, the J gene TRBJ1-1; 7 positions agree with TRBD1. V trimming: 1 base; J trimming: 5 bases; junction bases outside the gene matches: 4. CDR1 and CDR2 from the germline V gene are MNHEY and SMNVEV (reference sequence). This CDR3 is built from 14 residues. The CDR3 DNA follows: TGTGCCAGCAGTTTATTACAGGGGAAAACTGAAGCTTTCTTT. It encodes CASSLLQGKTEAFF.

The chain uses TRBV6-5 and TRBJ2-5; D uncertain. Germline V gene lookup returns CDR1 MNHEY and CDR2 SVGAGI. Trimming pared 0 bases from V and 7 bases from J, leaving 6 bases between. This CDR3 contains 12 residues. The CDR3 sequence: CASSYSTGTQYF. The CDR3 coding sequence is TGTGCCAGCAGTTACTCGACGGGGACCCAGTACTTC.